This TCR beta chain was identified during a study of blood T cell repertoires in COVID-19 (dated by TCRdb to about 2020). Background for the entire study: Samples covering the acute and convalescent phases of COVID-19 were provided by collaborators in the United States, Italy and Spain. The prospective study material was composed of cDNA or gDNA derived from T cells, B-cell-depleted T cells, or PBMCs. Subjects who had been exposed to COVID-19, were actively infected with it, or had recovered from it provided the deeply sampled blood TCRbeta repertoires that made up the dataset. A freely available public database, intended as a resource for researchers studying the immune response to SARS-CoV-2, is where the repertoires were released. The samples were drawn from two sources: the first 160 participants of the ongoing ImmuneRACE study, and approximately 1,300 subjects contributed by 6 global collaborators. A de-identified subject ID, COVID-19 status, age in years and sex were almost always included in the sample metadata. Where available, HLA class I and class II types were taken from metadata supplied by the sample provider and were not determined by assay-based typing.

The paper's findings and limits, for the study overall: How much clinical and demographic metadata was included differed by source and by participant, and the metadata was provided uncurated.

CDR1 and CDR2, looked up from the germline V gene, are SNHLY and FYNNEI. Trimming costs V 0 bases and J 5 bases, and their ends lie 15 bases apart. The CDR3, cysteine through phenylalanine, is 16 amino acids long. Solely the CDR3 DNA is kept, with 48 bases framed from the first base. As for this clone: Its antigen remains unidentified. The sample holds no much larger clone one base away, and base qualities are not on file.

TCRbeta CDR3 regions were amplified from genomic DNA by means of the immunoSEQ Assay, a bias-controlled multiplex PCR. The study's processing was this. Within the assay, amplification of reference gene primers was used to estimate how many nucleated cells each sample contained. To quantify the absolute abundance of each unique TCRbeta CDR3 rearrangement, sequence reads were collapsed and filtered. For each sample, productive Simpson clonality was calculated as the square root of Simpson's diversity index over productive rearrangements. In TCRdb, the immuneACCESS table is reduced to in-frame sequences with V and J assigned. These tables do not hold every clone; where another copy was compared, an unresolved V gene accounts for under half, and the others remain unexplained. The D gene and trimming were derived from the DNA, and the V and J assignments and clone size from that table. This sample is represented by about 54,000 clones; over 65% of them were singletons. The ten largest clones represent about 5.8% of the sample.

Each collaborating institution followed its own protocols to collect whole blood in K2EDTA tubes. For TCRbeta analysis, collaborator samples were shipped as frozen whole blood, as isolated PBMCs, or as DNA extracted from either sample type. The sequence was obtained from a human donor in a cohort sampled during active COVID-19. The rearranged chain carries TRBV2 and TRBJ2-3, with no reliable assignment of the D segment. Sequenced input: peripheral blood. The nucleotide sequence is given as TGTGCCAGCAGTGAAGCGCTTCTTAGCTCCGTAGATACGCAGTATTTT. It encodes CASSEALLSSVDTQYF.